This T cell receptor (beta chain) stems from a study of blood T cell repertoires in COVID-19. Study as a whole: Samples representing acute and convalescent COVID-19 were sourced from the United States, Italy and Spain. T cells, B-cell-depleted T cells, or PBMCs supplied cDNA or gDNA.

This clone appeared once. Assay: immunoSEQ multiplex PCR; the TCRdb copy retains only in-frame clones and omits some. Of about 21,000 clones in the sample, roughly 87% were seen once. The length of the CDR3 is 14 residues. Trimming removed 5 bases from V and 5 bases from J, with 15 bases in between. The germline V gene encodes CDR1 SGHDT and CDR2 YYEEEE. Sequencing input: peripheral blood. The chain recombines TRBV5-6 with TRBJ2-3; a possible D gene is TRBD1 (5 bases). The sequence came from a human donor with active COVID-19. The donor label of this sample is uncertain. CDR3 sequence (DNA): TGTGCCAGCAGTTCAGGGTCGTTATTAGATACGCAGTATTTT. Residues: CASSSGSLLDTQYF.